This paragraph covers one T cell receptor (beta chain) sequence. The CDR3 runs 12 residues. The germline V and J ends were trimmed by 4 bases and 9 bases, with 10 bases remaining between them. Germline V gene lookup returns CDR1 SGHDN and CDR2 FVKESK. The data belong to a study of blood T cell repertoires in COVID-19. The wider study: Sites across the United States, Italy and Spain contributed samples from acute and convalescent COVID-19. The cDNA or gDNA used as material had been derived from T cells, B-cell-depleted T cells, or PBMCs.

In the original analysis: By means of reference gene primer amplification, nucleated cell counts were estimated. Measured with immunoSEQ multiplex PCR; TCRdb has only the in-frame clones, and not every one. D and trimming were read from the DNA, whereas the V and J calls and clone size are those reported in that table. This sample yields approximately 29,000 clones, of which roughly 90% are seen a single time; roughly an eighth belongs to the top ten. Material for sequencing was peripheral blood. The sequence derives from a human donor with active COVID-19. The donor label of this sample is uncertain. The chain carries TRBV14 and TRBJ1-3, with D uncertain. The CDR3 sequence: CASSPRGSTIYF. CDR3 coding DNA: TGTGCCAGCAGCCCACGAGGGAGCACCATATATTTT. Variable domain in full (rest from reference TRBV14 and TRBJ1-3): EAGVTQFPSHSVIEKGQTVTLRCDPISGHDNLYWYRRVMGKEIKFLLHFVKESKQDESGMPNNRFLAERTGGTYSTLKVQPAELEDSGVYFCASSPRGSTIYFGEGSWLTVV.